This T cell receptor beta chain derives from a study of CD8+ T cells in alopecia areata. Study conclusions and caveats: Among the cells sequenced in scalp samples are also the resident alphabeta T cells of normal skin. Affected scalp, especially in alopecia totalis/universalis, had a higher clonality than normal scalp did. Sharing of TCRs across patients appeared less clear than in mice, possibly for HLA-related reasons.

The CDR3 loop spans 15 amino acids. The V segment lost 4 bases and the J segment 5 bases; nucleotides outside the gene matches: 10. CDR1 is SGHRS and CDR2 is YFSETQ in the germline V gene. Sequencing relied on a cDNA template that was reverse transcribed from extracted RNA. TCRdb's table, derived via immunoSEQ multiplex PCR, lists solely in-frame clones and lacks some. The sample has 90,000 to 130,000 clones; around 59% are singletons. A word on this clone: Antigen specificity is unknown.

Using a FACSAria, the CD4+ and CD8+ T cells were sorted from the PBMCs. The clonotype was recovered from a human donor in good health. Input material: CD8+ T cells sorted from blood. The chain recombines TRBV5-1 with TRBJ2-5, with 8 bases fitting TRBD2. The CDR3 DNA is TGCGCCAGCAGCCCGTGGAGACTAGCGATGGAGACCCAGTACTTC. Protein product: CASSPWRLAMETQYF.